The 3 T cell receptor beta chains below come from one sample, sequenced in a study of T cell clonotyping in hematopoietic cell transplantation. Sample time point: recipient sample about 28 days before transplant, after cytoreduction. Some clones are missing from TCRdb's copy, which holds only in-frame ones; the method was immunoSEQ multiplex PCR. Of approximately 28,000 clones in the sample, 65% to 90% were seen once. The material was peripheral blood mononuclear cells, obtained before stem cell transplant. These receptors came from a woman aged 55-69 years with acute myeloid leukemia. Some clones in this sample may be carry-over from other donors' samples.

The chain links TRBV27 to TRBJ2-7; no clear D. The CDR3 covers 13 residues. Germline V lookup: CDR1 MNHEY, CDR2 SMNVEV (reference sequence). The V end lost 5 bases, the J end lost 0 bases, and 8 bases lay between the germline ends. CDR3 DNA sequence: TGTGCCAGCAGTCCCTACGACTCCTACGAGCAGTACTTC. Translation: CASSPYDSYEQYF.

V and J are TRBV7-9 and TRBJ2-7, with a possible D match to TRBD1 (5 bases). This CDR3 contains 14 residues. V was clipped by 2 bases and J by 0 bases, with 8 bases between them. The germline CDR1 and CDR2 sequences are SEHNR and FQNEAQ (reference sequence). CDR3 protein: CASSLTTGSYEQYF. Written as DNA, the CDR3 is TGTGCCAGCAGCTTAACCACAGGCTCCTACGAGCAGTACTTC.

This clone turned up a few times. Here the CDR3 DNA reads TGTGCCAGCAGCCCGAGAGTCGTCCACGAGCAGTACTTC. It is translated as CASSPRVVHEQYF. The rearrangement links TRBV7-2 to TRBJ2-7; D gene unclear. Trimming cost V 5 bases and J 5 bases, with 13 bases left between them. Germline-derived CDR1 and CDR2 are SGHTA and FQGNSA. CDR3 length: 13 amino acids.